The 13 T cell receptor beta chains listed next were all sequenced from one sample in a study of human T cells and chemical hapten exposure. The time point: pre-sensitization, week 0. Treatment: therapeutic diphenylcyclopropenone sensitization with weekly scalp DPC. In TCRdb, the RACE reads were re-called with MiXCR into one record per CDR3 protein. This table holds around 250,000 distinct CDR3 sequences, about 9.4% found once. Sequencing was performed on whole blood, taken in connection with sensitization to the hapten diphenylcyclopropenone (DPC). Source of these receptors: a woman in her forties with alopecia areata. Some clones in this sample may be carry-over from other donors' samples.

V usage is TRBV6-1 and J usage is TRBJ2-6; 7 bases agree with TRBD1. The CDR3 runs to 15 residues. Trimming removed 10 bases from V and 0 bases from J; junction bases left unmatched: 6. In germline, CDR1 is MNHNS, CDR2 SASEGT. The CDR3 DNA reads TGTGCCACGGCAGGGGGACGCTCTGGGGCCAACGTCCTGACTTTC. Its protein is CATAGGRSGANVLTF.

The CDR3 DNA reads as TGTGCCAGCTCAACAAGAAATCAGGTTTACACTGAAGCTTTCTTT. This encodes CASSTRNQVYTEAFF. The J gene is TRBJ1-1, the V gene TRBV18; D gene ambiguous. The V gene lost 5 bases and the J gene lost 3 bases, with 16 bases spanning the gap. The CDR3 covers 15 residues. The V gene's germline CDR1 is KGHSH and CDR2 LQKENI.

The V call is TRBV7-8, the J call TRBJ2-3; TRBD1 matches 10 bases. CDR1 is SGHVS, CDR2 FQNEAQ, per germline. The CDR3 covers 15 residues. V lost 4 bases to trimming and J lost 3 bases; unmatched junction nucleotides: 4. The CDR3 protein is CASSSGQGLTDTQYF. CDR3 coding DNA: TGTGCCAGCAGCTCGGGACAGGGGTTAACAGATACGCAGTATTTT.

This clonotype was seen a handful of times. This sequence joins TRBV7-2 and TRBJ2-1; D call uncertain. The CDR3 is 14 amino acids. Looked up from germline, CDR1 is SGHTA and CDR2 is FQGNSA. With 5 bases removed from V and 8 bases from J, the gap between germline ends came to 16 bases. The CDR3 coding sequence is TGTGCCAGCAGCCCCGCCCATCTCGTCGATGAGCAGTTCTTC. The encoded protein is CASSPAHLVDEQFF.

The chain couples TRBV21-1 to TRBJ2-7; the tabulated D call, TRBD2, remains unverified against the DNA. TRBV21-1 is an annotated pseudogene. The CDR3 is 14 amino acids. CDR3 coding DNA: TGTGCCAGCAGCTCGCGGGACCTCCCCCACGAGCAGTACTTC. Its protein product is CASSSRDLPHEQYF.

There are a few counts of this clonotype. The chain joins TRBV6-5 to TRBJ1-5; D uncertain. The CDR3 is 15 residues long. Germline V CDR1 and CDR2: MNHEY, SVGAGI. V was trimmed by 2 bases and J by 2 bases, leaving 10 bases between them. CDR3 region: CASSYTGSGNQPQHF. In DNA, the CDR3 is TGTGCCAGCAGTTACACGGGTTCCGGCAATCAGCCCCAGCATTTT.

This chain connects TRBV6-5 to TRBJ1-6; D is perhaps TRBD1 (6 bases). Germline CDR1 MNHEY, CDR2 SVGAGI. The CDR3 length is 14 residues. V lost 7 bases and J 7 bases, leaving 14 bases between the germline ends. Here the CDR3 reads CASITTGINSPLHF. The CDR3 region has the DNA TGTGCCAGCATTACGACAGGAATAAATTCACCCCTCCACTTT.

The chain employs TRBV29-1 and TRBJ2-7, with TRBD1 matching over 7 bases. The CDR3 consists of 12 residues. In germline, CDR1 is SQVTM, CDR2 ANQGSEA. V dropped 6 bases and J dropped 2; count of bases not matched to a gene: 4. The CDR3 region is CSVTGTAYEQYF. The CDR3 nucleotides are TGCAGCGTAACCGGGACAGCCTACGAGCAGTACTTC.

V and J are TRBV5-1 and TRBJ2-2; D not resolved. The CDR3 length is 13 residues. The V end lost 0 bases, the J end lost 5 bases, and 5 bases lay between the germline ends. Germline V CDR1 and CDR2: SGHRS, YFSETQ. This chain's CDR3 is CASSLEFTGELFF. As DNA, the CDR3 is TGCGCCAGCAGCTTGGAGTTTACCGGGGAGCTGTTTTTT.

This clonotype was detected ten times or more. CDR3 DNA sequence: TGTGCCAGCAGCCCCGGAACACCGGGGGGGGAGCAGTACTTC. Protein sequence: CASSPGTPGGEQYF. The chain is built from TRBV7-9 and TRBJ2-7; TRBD2 matches 8 bases. The CDR3 totals 14 residues. CDR1 and CDR2 from the germline V gene are SEHNR and FQNEAQ (reference sequence). The V and J ends lost 5 bases and 7 bases, in that order; junction bases with no gene match: 10. The full variable domain, with the rest looked up from reference TRBV7-9 and TRBJ2-7, is DTGVSQNPRHKITKRGQNVTFRCDPISEHNRLYWYRQTLGQGPEFLTYFQNEAQLEKSRLLSDRFSAERPKGSFSTLEIQRTEQGDSAMYLCASSPGTPGGEQYFGPGTRLTVT.

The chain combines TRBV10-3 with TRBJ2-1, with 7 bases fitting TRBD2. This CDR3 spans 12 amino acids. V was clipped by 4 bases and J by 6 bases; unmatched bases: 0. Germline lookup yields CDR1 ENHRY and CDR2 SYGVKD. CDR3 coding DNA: TGTGCCATCAGTGGGACTAGCAATGAGCAGTTCTTC. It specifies CAISGTSNEQFF.

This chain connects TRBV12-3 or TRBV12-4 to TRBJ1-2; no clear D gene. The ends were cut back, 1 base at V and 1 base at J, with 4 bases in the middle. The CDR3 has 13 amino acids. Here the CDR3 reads CASSLGINYGYTF. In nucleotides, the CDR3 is TGTGCCAGCAGTTTAGGGATTAACTATGGCTACACCTTC.

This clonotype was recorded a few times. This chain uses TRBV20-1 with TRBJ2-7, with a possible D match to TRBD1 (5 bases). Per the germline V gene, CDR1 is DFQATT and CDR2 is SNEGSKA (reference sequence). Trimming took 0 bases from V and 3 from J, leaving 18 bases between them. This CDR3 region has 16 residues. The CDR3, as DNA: TGCAGTGCTAGAGATGGGGCCAGCCGTCCGGACTACGAGCAGTACTTC. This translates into CSARDGASRPDYEQYF.